One and the same sample provided the 9 T cell receptor beta chains below, sequenced in a study of graft-versus-host responses after intestinal transplantation. For these TCRs, the target antigens are not known. The method was immunoSEQ multiplex PCR; TCRdb's version includes in-frame clones alone and lacks a portion of them. The table has more than 65,000 clones, 85% to 95% seen once; the top ten hold roughly 0.43%. Specimen: unstimulated CD8+ T cells sorted from spleen or lymph node cells, collected before transplant. The receptors come from a human donor who was the organ donor for an intestinal transplant.

The chain couples TRBV5-6 to TRBJ2-3, with a tentative D call TRBD1 (5 bases). The CDR3 is 14 amino acids. V gave up 3 bases and J gave up 6 bases, with 14 bases separating them. The germline V gene encodes CDR1 SGHDT and CDR2 YYEEEE. The CDR3 DNA follows: TGTGCCAGCAGCTGGGGCAGAAATGCGGATACGCAGTATTTT. It is translated as CASSWGRNADTQYF. Supplemented by reference TRBV5-6 and TRBJ2-3, the full variable domain reads DAGVTQSPTHLIKTRGQQVTLRCSPKSGHDTVSWYQQALGQGPQFIFQYYEEEERQRGNFPDRFSGHQFPNYSSELNVNALLLGDSALYLCASSWGRNADTQYFGPGTRLTVL.

This clone was found once. J is TRBJ1-1 and V is TRBV9; the match to TRBD1 covers 10 bases. CDR3 size: 15 residues. CDR1 SGDLS and CDR2 YYNGEE come from the germline V gene. V shed 3 bases, J shed 4 bases, and the junction held 6 bases outside the gene matches. The CDR3 here is CASSEDRGRPTEAFF. DNA for the CDR3: TGTGCCAGCAGCGAAGACAGGGGGCGACCCACTGAAGCTTTCTTT.

This chain connects TRBV27 to TRBJ2-7; TRBD2 agrees at 9 bases. The CDR3 loop spans 15 amino acids. CDR1 is MNHEY and CDR2 is SMNVEV in the germline V gene (reference sequence). Unmatched junction bases numbered 5, after V lost 2 bases and J lost 3 bases. The CDR3 sequence: CASSLRGTSLYEQYF. The CDR3 DNA is TGTGCCAGCAGTTTACGAGGGACTAGCCTCTACGAGCAGTACTTC.

This clone was detected once. The chain uses TRBV4-1 and TRBJ1-3, with D unclear. The germline V gene has CDR1 MGHRA and CDR2 YSYEKL. V lost 1 base, J lost 4 bases, and 11 bases lay in between. This CDR3 comprises 15 residues. The DNA of the CDR3 is TGCGCCAGCAGCCAAGTAGTCTCCCTCGGAAACACCATATATTTT. The encoded protein is CASSQVVSLGNTIYF.

The J gene is TRBJ2-2, the V gene TRBV18; tentative D call: TRBD2 (6 bases). This CDR3 is 16 amino acids long. Germline V gene sequence: CDR1 KGHSH, CDR2 LQKENI. Trimming cost V 3 bases and J 1 base, with 12 bases left between them. CDR3 DNA sequence: TGTGCCAGCTCACCTACGCAGGGACTGAACACCGGGGAGCTGTTTTTT. It is translated as CASSPTQGLNTGELFF.

This rearrangement joins TRBV2 to TRBJ2-3; D is unclear. Germline V gene lookup returns CDR1 SNHLY and CDR2 FYNNEI. The CDR3 sequence is 12 residues long. Trimming removed 3 bases at V and 7 bases at J, with 8 bases between. CDR3 DNA: TGTGCCAGCAGTGATGGAGATAATACGCAGTATTTT. It translates to CASSDGDNTQYF.

This clone was recorded only once. The chain employs TRBV5-5 and TRBJ2-7; TRBD1 is a possible D gene (5 bases). The germline V gene encodes CDR1 SGHKS and CDR2 YYEKEE (reference sequence). This CDR3 is built from 15 residues. Trimming took 2 bases from V and 6 from J, leaving 18 bases between them. The CDR3 DNA reads as TGTGCCAGCAGCTTAAGTCGGACACTCCGGGTCGAGCAGTACTTC. Translating gives CASSLSRTLRVEQYF.

This clone appeared a single time. V gene TRBV18 combines with J gene TRBJ2-3; D might be TRBD1 (5 bases). The CDR3 loop spans 17 amino acids. Germline-derived CDR1 and CDR2 are KGHSH and LQKENI. V was pared by 3 bases and J by 1 base, with 17 bases between. The CDR3 region is CASSPLAPEGGTDTQYF. The DNA of the CDR3 is TGTGCCAGCTCACCGTTGGCGCCGGAAGGGGGCACAGATACGCAGTATTTT.

The chain carries TRBV7-9 and TRBJ1-1; 7 bases agree with TRBD1. Unmatched junction bases numbered 13, after V lost 7 bases and J lost 5 bases. The CDR3 totals 15 residues. Germline values: CDR1 SEHNR, CDR2 FQNEAQ (reference sequence). This CDR3 is CASTYGLQGRTEAFF. The CDR3 DNA reads TGTGCCAGCACTTACGGACTACAGGGGAGGACTGAAGCTTTCTTT.